Following are 21 T cell receptor beta chains from one sample sequenced in a study of identical twins. From the 5' RACE reads, TCRdb called clonotypes with MiXCR, one entry per CDR3 protein. The data contain more than 200,000 distinct CDR3 sequences, less than 10% of them singletons. Source material: memory (CD45RO+) T cells sorted from blood. All receptors come from a young woman in good health.

This clonotype showed up just a few times. This sequence joins TRBV10-3 and TRBJ2-7; 15 positions agree with TRBD2. This CDR3 contains 19 residues. Per the germline V gene, CDR1 is ENHRY and CDR2 is SYGVKD. V gave up 2 bases and J gave up 5 bases; unmatched junction bases: 13. The DNA of the CDR3 is TGTGCCATCAGTGAGAGGTCCCGGACTAGCGGGAGGGCCTTCCACGAGCAGTACTTC. It yields the protein CAISERSRTSGRAFHEQYF.

In its sample, this clonotype was seen many times. This rearrangement joins TRBV5-1 to TRBJ1-2, with D perhaps matching TRBD1 (6 bases). Trimming took 0 bases from V and 9 from J, leaving 18 bases between them. Germline loops: CDR1 SGHRS, CDR2 YFSETQ. The CDR3 length is 15 residues. The CDR3 protein is CASSLAGTRVRRYTF. The CDR3 DNA sequence: TGCGCCAGCAGCTTGGCCGGGACACGGGTCCGCCGCTACACCTTC.

This clonotype was observed a few times. This chain joins TRBV3-1 and TRBJ2-2; TRBD1 is a possible D gene (5 bases). Looked up from germline, CDR1 is LGHDT and CDR2 is YNNKEL (reference sequence). CDR3 length: 16 residues. V was cut by 1 base and J by 5 bases, with 14 bases left in between. The CDR3 here is CASSQGMGLATGELFF. Written as DNA, the CDR3 is TGTGCCAGCAGCCAAGGAATGGGGCTCGCGACCGGGGAGCTGTTTTTT.

The V call is TRBV6-1, the J call TRBJ1-5; 9 bases match TRBD1. V was pared by 5 bases and J by 5 bases, with 4 bases of the junction left unmatched. This CDR3 region has 14 residues. Germline values: CDR1 MNHNS, CDR2 SASEGT. DNA of the CDR3: TGTGCCAGCAGTCCCGGGACAGGGCATCAGCCCCAGCATTTT. Residues: CASSPGTGHQPQHF.

The chain uses TRBV30 and TRBJ1-2; TRBD1 agrees at 7 bases. The CDR3 loop spans 13 amino acids. The germline CDR1 and CDR2 sequences are GTSNPN and SVGIG (reference sequence). After removal of 7 bases from V and 4 bases from J, the junction contained 9 bases not matched to a gene. This CDR3 is CASRGQTLYGYTF. The CDR3 coding sequence is TGTGCCTCTCGGGGACAGACACTCTATGGCTACACCTTC.

This clonotype was observed a few times. The chain carries TRBV11-2 and TRBJ2-1, with TRBD2 matching over 9 bases. The CDR3 length is 14 residues. V gave up 6 bases and J gave up 7 bases; unmatched junction bases: 7. Germline values: CDR1 SGHAT, CDR2 FQNNGV. CDR3 DNA: TGTGCCAGCAGTCTAATTAGCGGGGGAAATGAGCAGTTCTTC. This sequence encodes CASSLISGGNEQFF.

This clonotype occurred many times. The V call is TRBV3-1, the J call TRBJ1-5; tentative D call: TRBD1 (6 bases). Trimming left V 4 bases short and J 1 base short, with 11 bases between. The CDR3 has 15 amino acids. From germline, CDR1 is LGHDT and CDR2 YNNKEL (reference sequence). The CDR3 reads CASSRGGVSNQPQHF. The CDR3 bases are TGTGCCAGCAGCCGAGGGGGTGTAAGCAATCAGCCCCAGCATTTT. Using reference TRBV3-1 and TRBJ1-5 for the parts outside the CDR3, the full variable domain is DTAVSQTPKYLVTQMGNDKSIKCEQNLGHDTMYWYKQDSKKFLKIMFSYNNKELIINETVPNRFSPKSPDKAHLNLHINSLELGDSAVYFCASSRGGVSNQPQHFGDGTRLSIL.

About this clonotype: This may be a read error: a much more frequent sequence differs by one nucleotide. V and J are TRBV5-1 and TRBJ2-1; perhaps TRBD2 as D (7 bases). The V and J ends lost 5 bases and 8 bases respectively, with 23 bases between them. The germline gives CDR1 SGHRS, CDR2 YFSETQ. CDR3 length: 16 residues. The CDR3 nucleotides are TGCGCCAGCAGTTTTCAGGTGAGGGGGACTATAGATGAGCAGTTCTTC. Translated: CASSFQVRGTIDEQFF. Using reference TRBV5-1 and TRBJ2-1 for the parts outside the CDR3, the full variable domain is KAGVTQTPRYLIKTRGQQVTLSCSPISGHRSVSWYQQTPGQGLQFLFEYFSETQRNKGNFPGRFSGRQFSNSRSEMNVSTLELGDSALYLCASSFQVRGTIDEQFFGPGTRLTVL.

This clonotype was recorded many times. The chain uses TRBV12-3 or TRBV12-4 and TRBJ2-4; D gene ambiguous. The CDR3 contains 15 residues. The germline V and J ends were trimmed by 6 bases and 7 bases, with 19 bases remaining between them. The CDR3 bases are TGTGCCAGCAGCCATTGGGTGCTGAAGGCGAACATTCAGTACTTC. Residues: CASSHWVLKANIQYF.

The V and J genes are TRBV5-5 and TRBJ2-1; D uncertain. V dropped 0 bases and J dropped 0 bases, with 10 bases sitting between them. Germline V gene sequence: CDR1 SGHKS, CDR2 YYEKEE (reference sequence). The CDR3 length is 16 residues. The CDR3 DNA is TGTGCCAGCAGCTTGGAGTTGACGAGCTCCTACAATGAGCAGTTCTTC. This gives the protein CASSLELTSSYNEQFF.

Here the CDR3 reads CSVELGGFTEAFF. The CDR3 DNA follows: TGCAGCGTTGAACTAGGAGGGTTCACTGAAGCTTTCTTT. The gene calls are TRBV29-1 and TRBJ1-1; D is ambiguous. V was clipped by 2 bases and J by 4 bases, with 11 bases between them. Germline loops: CDR1 SQVTM, CDR2 ANQGSEA. The CDR3 covers 13 residues.

V is TRBV20-1 and J is TRBJ2-1; 8 nucleotides align to TRBD1. Trimming removed 4 bases from V and 6 bases from J; junction bases left unmatched: 8. The CDR3 extends over 14 amino acids. Per germline, CDR1 DFQATT and CDR2 SNEGSKA (reference sequence). As DNA, the CDR3 is TGCAGTGCTATGGGACAGGTCTGGGGCAATGAGCAGTTCTTC. Encoded protein: CSAMGQVWGNEQFF.

This clonotype was recorded at least ten times. The J gene is TRBJ2-1, the V gene TRBV9; 10 bases fit TRBD2. Looked up from germline, CDR1 is SGDLS and CDR2 is YYNGEE. The CDR3 covers 19 residues. J was trimmed by 0 bases and V by 3 bases; bases with no gene match: 12. CDR3 nucleotide sequence: TGTGCCAGCAGCGCCCGCGGGGGGACTAGCGCCAGCTCCTACAATGAGCAGTTCTTC. Encoded protein: CASSARGGTSASSYNEQFF.

This clonotype was recorded a few times. The chain links TRBV5-1 to TRBJ2-5; D is ambiguous. Germline CDR1 reads SGHRS; CDR2 reads YFSETQ. The CDR3 extends over 14 amino acids. V was cut by 3 bases and J by 5 bases, with 14 bases left in between. The CDR3 DNA sequence: TGCGCCAGCAGCTCAGGACCTCTAGGGGAGACCCAGTACTTC. Encoded protein: CASSSGPLGETQYF.

The V call is TRBV20-1, the J call TRBJ1-5; D gene ambiguous. V dropped 3 bases and J dropped 2 bases, with 8 bases sitting between them. CDR1 and CDR2 from the germline V gene are DFQATT and SNEGSKA (reference sequence). This CDR3 spans 13 amino acids. Here the CDR3 reads CSASDGGNQPQHF. The CDR3 DNA reads as TGCAGTGCTAGCGACGGGGGCAATCAGCCCCAGCATTTT.

This clonotype occurred many times. The chain combines TRBV11-3 with TRBJ2-1; 8 bases are shared with TRBD2. The CDR3 runs 15 residues. Germline trimming cut 5 bases from V and 4 bases from J; bases unmatched to any gene: 7. The germline V gene encodes CDR1 SGHNT and CDR2 YENEEA. The CDR3 spells CASSRRLASYNEQFF. CDR3 nucleotides: TGTGCCAGCAGCCGGAGACTAGCGAGTTACAATGAGCAGTTCTTC.

This clonotype appeared a few times. The V call is TRBV6-2 or TRBV6-3, the J call TRBJ2-1; 9 nucleotides line up with TRBD2. Germline loops: CDR1 MNHEY, CDR2 SVGEGT. V gave up 4 bases and J gave up 3 bases; unmatched junction bases: 7. This CDR3 spans 16 amino acids. CDR3 region: CASSLHLAGFYNEQFF. DNA of the CDR3: TGTGCCAGCAGTTTGCACCTAGCGGGGTTCTACAATGAGCAGTTCTTC.

This clonotype was recorded at least ten times. The chain links TRBV7-9 to TRBJ2-7; D is perhaps TRBD1 (5 bases). Germline values: CDR1 SEHNR, CDR2 FQNEAQ (reference sequence). CDR3 size: 13 residues. V was trimmed by 5 bases and J by 1 base, leaving 9 bases between them. The CDR3 region is CASSRQLSYEQYF. In DNA, the CDR3 is TGTGCCAGCAGCCGACAGTTATCCTACGAGCAGTACTTC.

A few counts support this clonotype. V gene TRBV5-5 combines with J gene TRBJ1-2, with D perhaps matching TRBD1 (6 bases). CDR3 length equals 15 residues. CDR1 SGHKS and CDR2 YYEKEE come from the germline V gene (reference sequence). Trimming shortened V by 2 bases and J by 0 bases, and 11 bases separated the two germline ends. In nucleotides, the CDR3 is TGTGCCAGCAGCTTAAGACAGGCCACTAACTATGGCTACACCTTC. This sequence encodes CASSLRQATNYGYTF.

The rearrangement links TRBV29-1 to TRBJ2-1, with 14 bases aligning to TRBD2. This CDR3 comprises 17 residues. The junction had 12 bases not matched to a gene; V was cut back by 6 bases and J by 5 bases. CDR1 and CDR2 (germline): SQVTM, ANQGSEA. The CDR3 spells CSVGRMTSGRADNEQFF. The CDR3 bases are TGCAGCGTGGGACGGATGACTAGCGGGAGGGCCGACAATGAGCAGTTCTTC.

This clonotype was seen a few times. V gene TRBV20-1 combines with J gene TRBJ2-7; 7 bases map to TRBD1. The V segment lost 4 bases and the J segment 2 bases; nucleotides outside the gene matches: 8. CDR1 is DFQATT and CDR2 is SNEGSKA in the germline V gene (reference sequence). The CDR3 has 14 amino acids. In nucleotides, the CDR3 is TGCAGTGCTACTAGACAGGGATCCGCCTACGAGCAGTACTTC. Residues: CSATRQGSAYEQYF.